A single sample is the source of the 29 T cell receptor beta chains below, sequenced in a study of shared clonotypes between healthy human individuals. Using immunoSEQ multiplex PCR, the repertoire was profiled, and TCRdb retains in-frame clones only, with some absent. Of around 500,000 clones listed, more than 75% are singletons. The sequencing input was PBMCs. The receptor source for this set is a woman between 35 and 50 years old in good health. Some clones in this sample may be carry-over from other donors' samples.

Comments on this clone: A much larger clone lies one base from this, so it may be a read error. The V call is TRBV11-2, the J call TRBJ2-5; TRBD2 might be the D (6 bases). V was shortened by 5 bases and J by 6 bases, with 13 bases between the two germline ends. The CDR3 covers 13 residues. Germline CDR1 reads SGHAT; CDR2 reads FQNNGV. CDR3 DNA: TGTGCCAGCAGCGCCGGACGGGGGAAGACCCAGTACTTC. Translated, it gives CASSAGRGKTQYF.

The chain is built from TRBV7-2 and TRBJ2-2; no definite D call. This CDR3 has 13 residues. Trimming left V 4 bases short and J 8 bases short, with 11 bases between. Germline V lookup: CDR1 SGHTA, CDR2 FQGNSA. CDR3 sequence (DNA): TGTGCCAGCAGCTCTCAGATCTGGGGGGAGCTGTTTTTT. This translates into CASSSQIWGELFF.

The V gene is TRBV15, the J gene TRBJ2-5; 10 bases fit TRBD2. J gave up 3 bases and V 0 bases, and 7 bases lay outside the gene matches. The CDR3 runs 17 residues. Per the germline V gene, CDR1 is LNHNV and CDR2 is YYDKDF (reference sequence). The CDR3 DNA reads TGTGCCACCAGCAGAGATCGACGAGCGGGAGGGAAAGAGACCCAGTACTTC. Protein product: CATSRDRRAGGKETQYF.

The chain links TRBV29-1 to TRBJ1-2; D not resolved. The germline CDR1 and CDR2 sequences are SQVTM and ANQGSEA. The V end was cut by 0 bases, the J end by 0 bases, with 2 bases between. CDR3 size: 12 residues. The CDR3 DNA sequence: TGCAGCGTTGAAGAGGCTAACTATGGCTACACCTTC. Translated: CSVEEANYGYTF.

A single count supports this clone. The chain uses TRBV6-4 and TRBJ2-1, with TRBD2 matching 7 bases. The V gene end was trimmed by 4 bases and the J gene end by 9 bases; junction bases not matched to a gene: 6. The V gene's germline CDR1 is MRHNA and CDR2 SNTAGT. The CDR3 is 13 amino acids. The CDR3 is CASSVESSGEQFF. The CDR3 DNA reads TGTGCCAGCAGTGTAGAATCTAGCGGTGAGCAGTTCTTC.

As to this clone: This may come from a read error, since a much larger clone is one base off. The chain couples TRBV7-8 to TRBJ2-1; D remains unclear. Trimming removed 1 base from V and 10 bases from J, with 11 bases in between. The germline V gene encodes CDR1 SGHVS and CDR2 FQNEAQ. CDR3 length: 13 residues. CDR3 loop: CASSLGAPAEQFF. As DNA, the CDR3 is TGTGCCAGCAGCTTAGGGGCTCCGGCGGAGCAGTTCTTC.

The chain uses TRBV6-4 and TRBJ2-7; possible D gene TRBD2, 6 bases. CDR1 MRHNA and CDR2 SNTAGT come from the germline V gene. V lost 0 bases to trimming and J lost 6 bases, with 9 bases between them. The CDR3 runs 13 residues. The DNA of the CDR3 is TGTGCCAGCAGTGACTCGCCAGCGGGCGAGCAGTACTTC. Its protein is CASSDSPAGEQYF.

At least ten counts were recorded for this clone. Other DNA sequences of this sample code for an identical CDR3. The chain has TRBV10-1 and TRBJ2-7, with unresolved D. The CDR3 is made up of 11 amino acids. Looked up from germline, CDR1 is WNHNN and CDR2 is SYGVQD (reference sequence). V dropped 8 bases and J dropped 5 bases, with 10 bases sitting between them. CDR3 region: CASQGSDEQYF. DNA of the CDR3: TGCGCCAGCCAAGGAAGCGACGAGCAGTACTTC.

The gene calls are TRBV18 and TRBJ2-5; D not certain. With 3 bases removed from V and 2 bases from J, the gap between germline ends came to 7 bases. The germline V gene encodes CDR1 KGHSH and CDR2 LQKENI. There are 13 residues in the CDR3. As DNA, the CDR3 is TGTGCCAGCTCACCGGCGGCTCAAGAGACCCAGTACTTC. This encodes CASSPAAQETQYF.

V gene TRBV11-2 combines with J gene TRBJ2-7, with a weak D call TRBD2 (6 bases). Looked up from germline, CDR1 is SGHAT and CDR2 is FQNNGV. V was shortened by 5 bases and J by 7 bases, with 18 bases between the two germline ends. This CDR3 has 14 amino acids. CDR3 nucleotides: TGTGCCAGCAGCCCCCGGACGGGAGTGGGAGAGCAGTACTTC. Protein: CASSPRTGVGEQYF. The full variable domain, with the rest looked up from reference TRBV11-2 and TRBJ2-7, is EAGVAQSPRYKIIEKRQSVAFWCNPISGHATLYWYQQILGQGPKLLIQFQNNGVVDDSQLPKDRFSAERLKGVDSTLKIQPAKLEDSAVYLCASSPRTGVGEQYFGPGTRLTVT.

The chain uses TRBV7-8 and TRBJ2-7; D possibly corresponds to TRBD2 (6 bases). In germline, CDR1 is SGHVS, CDR2 FQNEAQ. The V end lost 3 bases, the J end lost 4 bases, and 10 bases lay between the germline ends. The CDR3 spans 13 residues. The DNA for the CDR3 is TGTGCCAGCAGCTTTCACGGGACTTACGAGCAGTACTTC. It codes for CASSFHGTYEQYF.

This chain joins TRBV6-6 and TRBJ2-7; TRBD1 agrees at 7 bases. The CDR3 spans 13 residues. Germline loops: CDR1 MNHNY, CDR2 SVGAGI (reference sequence). Losses at the gene ends were 5 bases for V and 2 bases for J; bases not matched to a gene: 3. The CDR3 protein is CASSPGTAYEQYF. DNA for the CDR3: TGTGCCAGCAGTCCCGGGACAGCCTACGAGCAGTACTTC.

In its sample, this clone was seen once. This may be a read error: a much more frequent sequence differs by one nucleotide. The CDR3 ends on some other residue instead of the conserved phenylalanine or tryptophan, so this is likely a read error. CDR3 protein: CASKKDTNTGELFS. The CDR3 bases are TGCGCCAGCAAGAAGGACACCAACACCGGGGAGCTGTTTTCT. V and J are TRBV10-2 and TRBJ2-2; a possible D gene is TRBD1 (5 bases). CDR1 WSHSY and CDR2 SAAADI come from the germline V gene. Trimming removed 7 bases at V and 2 bases at J, with 11 bases between. The CDR3 length is 14 residues.

The J gene is TRBJ2-5, the V gene TRBV7-3; D is uncertain. The CDR3 is 15 residues long. Germline CDR1 and CDR2: SGHTA and FQGTGA. Trimming cost V 5 bases and J 5 bases, with 18 bases left between them. As DNA, the CDR3 is TGTGCCAGCAGCCCCCCCGTCTGGGCTTGGGAGACCCAGTACTTC. Translation: CASSPPVWAWETQYF.

As for this clone: A single base is all that separates this from a far larger clone, so a read error is likely. CDR3 in amino acids: CASSQDSSNEKLFF. For the CDR3, the DNA is TGCGCCAGCAGCCAGGACAGTTCTAATGAAAAACTGTTTTTT. This chain connects TRBV4-3 to TRBJ1-4, with D possibly TRBD1 on 6 matching bases. This CDR3 comprises 14 residues. CDR1 LGHNA and CDR2 YSLEER come from the germline V gene. The V gene lost 3 bases and the J gene lost 3 bases, with 8 bases spanning the gap.

This clone was seen once. V and J are TRBV7-9 and TRBJ1-5; D ambiguous. Deletions cut 3 bases from V and 6 bases from J, with 12 bases between. Germline-derived CDR1 and CDR2 are SEHNR and FQNEAQ (reference sequence). The CDR3 sequence is 14 residues long. The CDR3, as DNA: TGTGCCAGCAGCTTCGCCGGGTCCGGTCAGCCCCAGCATTTT. Its translation: CASSFAGSGQPQHF.

This chain joins TRBV11-3 and TRBJ1-1; unclear D gene. The CDR3 covers 10 residues. Germline CDR1 is SGHNT and CDR2 is YENEEA. Trimming stripped 5 bases from V and 11 bases from J, with 9 bases between. This CDR3 reads CASSPGDAFF. The CDR3 bases are TGTGCCAGCAGCCCCGGTGATGCTTTCTTT.

This rearrangement joins TRBV10-3 to TRBJ2-5; D not certain. The germline gives CDR1 ENHRY, CDR2 SYGVKD. The CDR3 runs 12 residues. V lost 2 bases and J lost 3, with 4 bases in between. CDR3 in amino acids: CAISEREETQYF. CDR3 nucleotide sequence: TGTGCCATCAGTGAGCGGGAAGAGACCCAGTACTTC.

The CDR3 is CASSLGPLETQYF. CDR3 coding DNA: TGTGCCAGCAGCTTAGGCCCCCTCGAGACCCAGTACTTC. The V and J genes are TRBV7-2 and TRBJ2-5; D is undetermined. The V and J ends lost 1 base and 5 bases respectively, with 8 bases between them. Germline-derived CDR1 and CDR2 are SGHTA and FQGNSA. The CDR3 spans 13 residues.

As to this clone: A far larger clone is a single base away, which makes a read error likely. The rearrangement uses TRBV11-3 and TRBJ1-1; D possibly corresponds to TRBD1 (6 bases). The V end was cut by 5 bases, the J end by 4 bases, with 20 bases between. Germline V gene lookup returns CDR1 SGHNT and CDR2 YENEEA. CDR3 size: 16 residues. The CDR3 spells CASSPYRESPSTEAFF. The CDR3 DNA reads as TGTGCCAGCAGCCCCTACAGGGAGTCCCCGAGCACTGAAGCTTTCTTT.

The chain has TRBV7-2 and TRBJ2-1; TRBD2 might be the D (6 bases). CDR3 length: 16 residues. Germline V gene sequence: CDR1 SGHTA, CDR2 FQGNSA. The V end lost 7 bases, the J end lost 7 bases, and 23 bases lay between the germline ends. The CDR3: CASKPTGGLFFNEQFF. CDR3 DNA: TGTGCCAGCAAACCCACCGGGGGACTTTTCTTTAATGAGCAGTTCTTC. Full variable domain (outside the CDR3, taken from reference TRBV7-2 and TRBJ2-1): GAGVSQSPSNKVTEKGKDVELRCDPISGHTALYWYRQSLGQGLEFLIYFQGNSAPDKSGLPSDRFSAERTGGSVSTLTIQRTQQEDSAVYLCASKPTGGLFFNEQFFGPGTRLTVL.

This chain connects TRBV27 to TRBJ2-1, with TRBD2 matching 13 bases. V dropped 7 bases and J dropped 5; count of bases not matched to a gene: 5. CDR3 length: 15 amino acids. Germline values: CDR1 MNHEY, CDR2 SMNVEV (reference sequence). The CDR3 reads CASTKGLAGNNEQFF. The CDR3 nucleotides read TGTGCCAGCACCAAGGGACTAGCGGGAAACAATGAGCAGTTCTTC.

V usage is TRBV7-8 and J usage is TRBJ2-1, with a tentative D call TRBD2 (5 bases). The germline V gene has CDR1 SGHVS and CDR2 FQNEAQ. The CDR3 consists of 15 residues. V lost 1 base, J lost 9 bases, and 16 bases lay in between. The CDR3 reads CASSLDGGGWTEQFF. The CDR3 nucleotides are TGTGCCAGCAGCTTAGATGGTGGAGGTTGGACTGAGCAGTTCTTC.

The V call is TRBV2, the J call TRBJ2-6; D ambiguous. There are 14 residues in the CDR3. CDR1 is SNHLY, CDR2 FYNNEI, per germline. V was clipped by 8 bases and J by 2 bases, with 10 bases between them. The CDR3 nucleotides are TGTGCCAGCCCGAGGAGTCCTGGGGCCAACGTCCTGACTTTC. Its protein is CASPRSPGANVLTF.

The rearrangement uses TRBV5-4 and TRBJ1-2; D is ambiguous. This CDR3 has 14 residues. The V end was cut by 5 bases, the J end by 2 bases, with 13 bases between. From germline, CDR1 is SGHNT and CDR2 YYREEE (reference sequence). The CDR3 DNA follows: TGTGCCAGCAGTTTTCGTGAAAGCAACTATGGCTACACCTTC. This codes for CASSFRESNYGYTF.

The V and J genes are TRBV21-1 and TRBJ2-7; the DNA was not compared with TRBD2, the D call given in the table. TRBV21-1 corresponds to a pseudogene. This CDR3 contains 17 residues. CDR3 sequence: CASSNAGRKLGSYEQYF. The CDR3 DNA is TGTGCCAGCAGCAATGCGGGACGAAAGCTGGGTTCCTACGAGCAGTACTTC.

The genes are TRBV5-1 and TRBJ1-2, with 12 bases identical to TRBD1. This CDR3 has 16 residues. Germline-derived CDR1 and CDR2 are SGHRS and YFSETQ. After removal of 7 bases from V and 7 bases from J, the junction contained 14 bases not matched to a gene. Written as DNA, the CDR3 is TGCGCCAGCCGGTCCCCCGGGACAGGGGGCTCTGGTGGCTACACCTTC. It encodes CASRSPGTGGSGGYTF. Supplemented by reference TRBV5-1 and TRBJ1-2, the full variable domain reads KAGVTQTPRYLIKTRGQQVTLSCSPISGHRSVSWYQQTPGQGLQFLFEYFSETQRNKGNFPGRFSGRQFSNSRSEMNVSTLELGDSALYLCASRSPGTGGSGGYTFGSGTRLTVV.

The chain couples TRBV29-1 to TRBJ2-7; maybe TRBD1 (5 bases). The CDR3 is made up of 13 amino acids. V shed 6 bases and J shed 3 bases, with 15 bases lying between them. Germline assignment: CDR1 SQVTM and CDR2 ANQGSEA. CDR3 sequence reads: CSVWGDRHYEQYF. The CDR3, as DNA: TGCAGCGTATGGGGTGACAGACACTACGAGCAGTACTTC.

This clone was counted only a few times. The chain links TRBV9 to TRBJ1-2, with 10 bases that match TRBD1. The CDR3 covers 15 residues. CDR1 is SGDLS, CDR2 YYNGEE, per germline. V gave up 0 bases and J gave up 8 bases; unmatched junction bases: 7. The CDR3 nucleotides read TGTGCCAGCAGCGTAGTTGGGACAGGGGAGAACGGCTACACCTTC. Translation gives CASSVVGTGENGYTF. The full variable domain, with the rest looked up from reference TRBV9 and TRBJ1-2, is DSGVTQTPKHLITATGQRVTLRCSPRSGDLSVYWYQQSLDQGLQFLIQYYNGEERAKGNILERFSAQQFPDLHSELNLSSLELGDSALYFCASSVVGTGENGYTFGSGTRLTVV.